This T cell receptor (beta chain) was identified during a study of T cell responses to AZD1222 COVID-19 vaccine. Whole-study context: Whether given at about 4 or about 12 weeks, second doses were pooled.

The protocol was immunoSEQ multiplex PCR, while the TCRdb copy is restricted to in-frame clones and leaves out a portion. Counted here are roughly 97,000 clones, approximately 91% occurring once; the ten biggest clones make up about 2.5%. This receptor was identified in an adult in good health. Sample: peripheral blood, taken on day 0 of AZD1222 vaccination.

The CDR3 here is CAWSVRSSGVGDTQYF. CDR3 bases: TGTGCCTGGAGTGTACGTTCTAGCGGGGTCGGAGATACGCAGTATTTT. The gene calls are TRBV30 and TRBJ2-3, with TRBD2 matching over 9 bases. V shed 0 bases, J shed 5 bases, and the junction held 9 bases outside the gene matches. The CDR3 is 16 residues long. Germline CDR1 and CDR2: GTSNPN and SVGIG (reference sequence).